The clone carrying this TCR beta chain was seen more than once but under ten times. Its antigen is not identified. Isolation per sample recovered at least 7 million PBMCs. The germline CDR1 and CDR2 sequences are MDHEN and SYDVKM. The CDR3 runs to 13 residues. V dropped 6 bases and J dropped 13; count of bases not matched to a gene: 12. The data derive from a study of blood T cells in healthy people across ages. Together with a sample-barcoded 5' primer, a J-beta primer mix was included in a second PCR lasting about 6 to 11 cycles. TCRdb re-called the 5' RACE reads through MiXCR, storing one row per CDR3 protein. In the table there are about 730,000 distinct CDR3 sequences, roughly 44% of which are singletons. Study-level points and caveats: Across the age range, TCR beta diversity per million T cells fell in a roughly linear way.

The chain couples TRBV28 to TRBJ2-4, with 7 bases aligning to TRBD1. This receptor was obtained from a woman aged 55-69 years in good health. The sample comprised blood. This CDR3 reads CASRPTGAHEQYF. The CDR3 nucleotides read TGTGCCAGCAGACCCACAGGGGCTCATGAGCAGTACTTC.